This T cell receptor (beta chain) was identified in a study of control samples from healthy donors and cancer patients. The V end was cut by 0 bases, the J end by 0 bases, with 3 bases between. This CDR3 spans 13 amino acids. The germline V gene has CDR1 GTSNPN and CDR2 SVGIG (reference sequence). The protocol was immunoSEQ multiplex PCR, while the TCRdb copy is restricted to in-frame clones and leaves out a portion. This sample's table has around 190,000 clones. This receptor was obtained from a woman in her twenties or thirties in good health. Sequencing used blood. The chain recombines TRBV30 with TRBJ2-1, with unresolved D. The CDR3 region has the DNA TGTGCCTGGAGTGTTGTCTCCTACAATGAGCAGTTCTTC. Encoded protein: CAWSVVSYNEQFF.